These T cell receptor beta chains were read from a single sample in a study of blood T cell repertoires in COVID-19. The table came from immunoSEQ multiplex PCR; TCRdb's copy has only in-frame clones and leaves some out. The data hold about 100,000 clones, with approximately 87% observed a single time. The sample taken for sequencing was peripheral blood. The receptors shown here come from a woman in her 30s with acute or convalescent COVID-19. CDR3s include the opening cysteine and the closing phenylalanine or tryptophan. The order of the fields is V gene, J gene, D gene, clone size, CDR3 DNA, CDR3 protein. D genes are given only for firm matches. Clone size appears in some rows only: once, few, many, or a class for an expanded clone.

V: TRBV6-5; J: TRBJ1-4; D: TRBD1; size: .; DNA: TGTGCCAGCAGGATCGACAGGGGTCGGAATGAAAAACTGTTTTTT; CDR3: CASRIDRGRNEKLFF
V: TRBV9; J: TRBJ2-1; D: .; size: .; DNA: TGTGCCAGCAGCGTAGGTCGACCGGACACCCGCTCCTACAATGAGCAGTTCTTC; CDR3: CASSVGRPDTRSYNEQFF
V: TRBV3-1/TRBV3-2; J: TRBJ1-5; D: .; size: .; DNA: TGTGCCAGCAGCCAAGGTGGGAGGCCCCAGCATTTT; CDR3: CASSQGGRPQHF
V: TRBV5-6; J: TRBJ1-1; D: .; size: few; DNA: TGTGCCAGCAGCCACTGGACAGCCGAGGAGGCTTTCTTT; CDR3: CASSHWTAEEAFF
V: TRBV2; J: TRBJ2-3; D: TRBD2; size: .; DNA: TGTGCCAGCAGTTTAGCGGGGGGCACAGATACGCAGTATTTT; CDR3: CASSLAGGTDTQYF
V: TRBV6-6; J: TRBJ2-1; D: TRBD2; size: .; DNA: TGTGCCAGCACCCTTAGCGGGGGCCTTAAGGATGAGCAGTTCTTC; CDR3: CASTLSGGLKDEQFF
V: TRBV5-1; J: TRBJ1-2; D: .; size: .; DNA: TGCGCCAGCAGCCGGGAGGCCCAATATGGCTACACCTTC; CDR3: CASSREAQYGYTF
V: TRBV2; J: TRBJ2-7; D: TRBD1; size: .; DNA: TGTGCCAGCAGTGTACTAACAGGGGACGGATACGAGCAGTACTTC; CDR3: CASSVLTGDGYEQYF
V: TRBV19; J: TRBJ2-7; D: TRBD1; size: .; DNA: TGTGCCAGTAGTATGACAGGGATTAGGACCTACGAGCAGTACTTC; CDR3: CASSMTGIRTYEQYF
V: TRBV19; J: TRBJ1-5; D: TRBD1; size: .; DNA: TGTGCCAGTAGTATTCGGTCGAGGGGACAGAGCAATCAGCCCCAGCATTTT; CDR3: CASSIRSRGQSNQPQHF
V: TRBV12-3/TRBV12-4; J: TRBJ2-7; D: .; size: once; DNA: TGTGCCAGCAGTTTGGGGGGAGGCTACGAGCAGTACTTC; CDR3: CASSLGGGYEQYF
V: TRBV20-1; J: TRBJ1-2; D: .; size: .; DNA: TGCAGTGCTAGTTTAGAACAGGTTTATGGCTACACCTTC; CDR3: CSASLEQVYGYTF
V: TRBV9; J: TRBJ1-3; D: .; size: once; DNA: TGTGCCAGCAGCGTGAGTTATGGAAACACCATATATTTT; CDR3: CASSVSYGNTIYF
V: TRBV5-6; J: TRBJ1-2; D: .; size: .; DNA: TGTGCCAGCAGCTCCTCTTCTACCCCACAGGGAAAGTATGGCTACACCTTC; CDR3: CASSSSSTPQGKYGYTF
V: TRBV7-9; J: TRBJ2-1; D: TRBD2; size: .; DNA: TGTGCCAGCACCCGTAGCGGGGATTACAATGAGCAGTTCTTC; CDR3: CASTRSGDYNEQFF
V: TRBV18; J: TRBJ1-5; D: TRBD1; size: .; DNA: TGTGCCAGCTCACCGATCCCAGGGGGCTTTCAGCCCCAGCATTTT; CDR3: CASSPIPGGFQPQHF
V: TRBV28; J: TRBJ2-4; D: TRBD1; size: .; DNA: TGTGCCAGCAGTTTTGGGACAGTTCTAGCCAAAAACATTCAGTACTTC; CDR3: CASSFGTVLAKNIQYF
V: TRBV2; J: TRBJ2-1; D: TRBD2; size: .; DNA: TGTGCCAGCACGGCGGGGGGGAGCTCCTACAATGAGCAGTTCTTC; CDR3: CASTAGGSSYNEQFF
V: TRBV28; J: TRBJ2-7; D: .; size: .; DNA: TGTGCCAGCAGCCTCGGGCTAGACGGACTCTTCAGGAGCGAGCAGTACTTC; CDR3: CASSLGLDGLFRSEQYF
V: TRBV5-6; J: TRBJ1-6; D: .; size: .; DNA: TGTGCCAGCAGCTTGTACGGGAGCCTTAATTCACCCCTCCACTTT; CDR3: CASSLYGSLNSPLHF
V: TRBV7-3; J: TRBJ2-2; D: TRBD1; size: .; DNA: TGTGCCAGCAGCCCCGACAGGGGGACCGGGGAGCTGTTTTTT; CDR3: CASSPDRGTGELFF
V: TRBV6-5; J: TRBJ2-7; D: .; size: .; DNA: TGTGCCAGCAGTTTCTCCCCAGGCGAGCAGTACTTC; CDR3: CASSFSPGEQYF
V: TRBV10-3; J: TRBJ2-3; D: .; size: .; DNA: TGTGCCACCTGTATCGACAACACAGATACGCAGTATTTT; CDR3: CATCIDNTDTQYF
V: TRBV9; J: TRBJ1-2; D: .; size: .; DNA: TGTGCCAGCAGCGTAGTCGGCGGGGTTAACTATGGCTACACCTTC; CDR3: CASSVVGGVNYGYTF
V: TRBV28; J: TRBJ1-2; D: .; size: .; DNA: TGTGCCAGCAGTGTCGGGGGGAACTATGGCTACACCTTC; CDR3: CASSVGGNYGYTF
V: TRBV6-5; J: TRBJ2-7; D: .; size: .; DNA: TGTGCCAGCAGTTCCCCTGAAGGCAGAATACAGGGCCAGTACTTC; CDR3: CASSSPEGRIQGQYF
V: TRBV3-1/TRBV3-2; J: TRBJ1-1; D: .; size: once; DNA: TGTGCCAGCAGCCAAGCCGACCGGGTCCACACTGAAGCTTTCTTT; CDR3: CASSQADRVHTEAFF
V: TRBV7-9; J: TRBJ1-6; D: .; size: .; DNA: TGTGCCAGCAGTCCCGACAGGCCAGGGACACCCCTCCACTTT; CDR3: CASSPDRPGTPLHF
V: TRBV7-9; J: TRBJ1-5; D: .; size: .; DNA: TGTGCCAGCAGCCCCACGGGGGATCAGCCCCAGCATTTT; CDR3: CASSPTGDQPQHF
V: TRBV19; J: TRBJ2-5; D: .; size: .; DNA: TGTGCCAGTAGTATCCCTGGGGGAGGAAAGACCCAGTACTTC; CDR3: CASSIPGGGKTQYF
V: TRBV20-1; J: TRBJ1-2; D: .; size: .; DNA: TGCAGACAGGGAAGAGATGGCTACACCTTC; CDR3: CRQGRDGYTF
V: TRBV7-2; J: TRBJ2-7; D: TRBD2; size: .; DNA: TGTGCCAGCAGTTCTACGGGACTAGCGGGGGACCTACAGTACTTC; CDR3: CASSSTGLAGDLQYF
V: TRBV3-1/TRBV3-2; J: TRBJ2-3; D: TRBD2; size: .; DNA: TGTGCCAGCAGCCAAGATCGTAGGAGAGCGGGGTTCACAGATACGCAGTATTTT; CDR3: CASSQDRRRAGFTDTQYF
V: TRBV2; J: TRBJ1-6; D: .; size: .; DNA: TGTGCCAGCAGTGGGTTAGGGAGCTCCTATAATTCACCCCTCCACTTT; CDR3: CASSGLGSSYNSPLHF
V: TRBV6-5; J: TRBJ1-1; D: .; size: .; DNA: TGTGCCAGCATCGGGACACCCAACACTGAAGCTTTCTTT; CDR3: CASIGTPNTEAFF
V: TRBV5-1; J: TRBJ2-7; D: TRBD1; size: once; DNA: TGCGCCAGCAGCTTACGGACAGGGGACTACGAGCAGTACTTC; CDR3: CASSLRTGDYEQYF
V: TRBV9; J: TRBJ2-7; D: .; size: .; DNA: TGTGCCAGCAGCGCAGAAGGACTTCCGTACTACGAGCAGTACTTC; CDR3: CASSAEGLPYYEQYF
V: TRBV5-1; J: TRBJ2-3; D: TRBD1; size: .; DNA: TGCGCCAGCATCCCGGGACAGGGAGATACGCAGTATTTT; CDR3: CASIPGQGDTQYF
V: TRBV5-8; J: TRBJ2-7; D: .; size: few; DNA: TGTGCCAGCAGCTTGTCGGTCGAGGGAGTGCAGTACTTC; CDR3: CASSLSVEGVQYF
V: TRBV28; J: TRBJ1-2; D: TRBD1; size: .; DNA: TGTGCCAGCAGTTTATGGGGGACAGGTACCTATGGCTACACCTTC; CDR3: CASSLWGTGTYGYTF
V: TRBV4-1; J: TRBJ1-5; D: .; size: .; DNA: TGCGCCAGCAGCCAATACGAGAAGCCCCAGCATTTT; CDR3: CASSQYEKPQHF
V: TRBV12-3/TRBV12-4; J: TRBJ1-2; D: .; size: .; DNA: TGTGCCAGCAGTAGCCCTGGGAGGGGCTACACCTTC; CDR3: CASSSPGRGYTF
V: TRBV3-1/TRBV3-2; J: TRBJ1-5; D: .; size: .; DNA: TGTGCCAGCAGCCAAGGAGGGGGTTACCTCAATCAGCCCCAGCATTTT; CDR3: CASSQGGGYLNQPQHF
V: TRBV18; J: TRBJ2-7; D: TRBD1; size: few; DNA: TGTGCCAGCTCACCTGGTGGACAGGGGGTCTACGAGCAGTACTTC; CDR3: CASSPGGQGVYEQYF
V: TRBV12-5; J: TRBJ1-2; D: .; size: .; DNA: TGTGCTAGTGGTTTGGCCCACGAGGGCACCGGGGGGTATGGCTACACCTTC; CDR3: CASGLAHEGTGGYGYTF
V: TRBV11-2; J: TRBJ1-1; D: .; size: .; DNA: TGTGCCAGCAGCTTAGGCCTATATTCGAACACTGAAGCTTTCTTT; CDR3: CASSLGLYSNTEAFF
V: TRBV2; J: TRBJ2-7; D: .; size: .; DNA: TGTGCCAGCAAGCGCAGAGAGGAGGGCTACGAGCAGTACTTC; CDR3: CASKRREEGYEQYF
V: TRBV28; J: TRBJ1-2; D: TRBD1; size: .; DNA: TGTGCCAGCCATCCATTACCCGGACAGGTCCTCTATGGCTACACCTTC; CDR3: CASHPLPGQVLYGYTF
V: TRBV5-6; J: TRBJ1-4; D: .; size: .; DNA: TGTGCCAGCAGCTTGACAGGGAAGGGTAATGAAAAACTGTTTTTT; CDR3: CASSLTGKGNEKLFF
V: TRBV19; J: TRBJ2-7; D: TRBD1; size: .; DNA: TGTGCCAGTGGCCCGGGACAGGACTACGAGCAGTACTTC; CDR3: CASGPGQDYEQYF
V: TRBV2; J: TRBJ2-3; D: TRBD2; size: .; DNA: TGTGCCAGCAGTGAGATGGCGCGGGCTAGCGGGGGGAATACGCAGTATTTT; CDR3: CASSEMARASGGNTQYF
V: TRBV5-1; J: TRBJ1-1; D: .; size: .; DNA: TGCGCCAGCAGTTATACAGGGTCCCAAGATACTGAAGCTTTCTTT; CDR3: CASSYTGSQDTEAFF
V: TRBV14; J: TRBJ1-6; D: TRBD1; size: .; DNA: TGTGCCAGCAGCCCCCGGCAGGGGGATGGAGCCTATAATTCACCCCTCCACTTT; CDR3: CASSPRQGDGAYNSPLHF
V: TRBV5-1; J: TRBJ1-1; D: TRBD1; size: .; DNA: TGCGCCAGCAGCCAACAACAGGGGATCACTGAAGCTTTCTTT; CDR3: CASSQQQGITEAFF
V: TRBV29-1; J: TRBJ2-4; D: .; size: .; DNA: TGCAGCGTTGGAGGCGATAGCATTCAGTACTTC; CDR3: CSVGGDSIQYF
V: TRBV5-1; J: TRBJ2-1; D: TRBD1; size: .; DNA: TGCGCCAGCAGCCCAGGGACAGGGAGTGAGCAGTTCTTC; CDR3: CASSPGTGSEQFF
V: TRBV28; J: TRBJ1-2; D: .; size: .; DNA: TGTGCCAGCGAGGATGTTAATAACTATGGCTACACCTTC; CDR3: CASEDVNNYGYTF
V: TRBV2; J: TRBJ2-7; D: TRBD1; size: .; DNA: TGTGCCAGCAGCCCCCGGACAGGGAGCTACGAGCAGTACTTC; CDR3: CASSPRTGSYEQYF
V: TRBV20-1; J: TRBJ2-6; D: .; size: .; DNA: TGCAGTGCTAGTGCAGGTTCTGGGGCCAACGTCCTGACTTTC; CDR3: CSASAGSGANVLTF
V: TRBV16; J: TRBJ2-3; D: TRBD1; size: .; DNA: TGTGCCAGCAGGCGGGACAGGGGGAAGGCGCAGTATTTT; CDR3: CASRRDRGKAQYF